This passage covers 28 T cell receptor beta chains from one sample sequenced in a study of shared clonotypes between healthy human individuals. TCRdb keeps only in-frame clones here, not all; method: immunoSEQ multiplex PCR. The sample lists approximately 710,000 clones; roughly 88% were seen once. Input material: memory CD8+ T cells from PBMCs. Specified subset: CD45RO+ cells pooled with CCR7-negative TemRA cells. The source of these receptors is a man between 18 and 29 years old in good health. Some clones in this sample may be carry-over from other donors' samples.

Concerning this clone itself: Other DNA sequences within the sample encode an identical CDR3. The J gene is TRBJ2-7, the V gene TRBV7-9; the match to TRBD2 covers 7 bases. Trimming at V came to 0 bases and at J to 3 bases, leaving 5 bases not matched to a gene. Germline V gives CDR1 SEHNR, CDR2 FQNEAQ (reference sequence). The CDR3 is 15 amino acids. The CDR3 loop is CASSLAAGVRYEQYF. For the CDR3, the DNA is TGTGCCAGCAGCTTAGCGGCGGGAGTACGCTACGAGCAGTACTTC.

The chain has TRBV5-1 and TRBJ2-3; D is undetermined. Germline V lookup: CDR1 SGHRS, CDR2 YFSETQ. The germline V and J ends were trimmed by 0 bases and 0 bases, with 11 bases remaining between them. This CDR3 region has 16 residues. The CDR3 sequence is CASSLAGGGSTDTQYF. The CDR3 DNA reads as TGCGCCAGCAGCTTGGCCGGTGGCGGTAGCACAGATACGCAGTATTTT.

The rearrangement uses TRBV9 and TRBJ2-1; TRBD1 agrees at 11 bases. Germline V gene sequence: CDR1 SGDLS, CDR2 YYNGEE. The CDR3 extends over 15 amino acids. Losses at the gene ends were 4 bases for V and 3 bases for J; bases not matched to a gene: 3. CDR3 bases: TGTGCCAGCAGCTCCGGGACAGGGGGCTACAATGAGCAGTTCTTC. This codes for CASSSGTGGYNEQFF.

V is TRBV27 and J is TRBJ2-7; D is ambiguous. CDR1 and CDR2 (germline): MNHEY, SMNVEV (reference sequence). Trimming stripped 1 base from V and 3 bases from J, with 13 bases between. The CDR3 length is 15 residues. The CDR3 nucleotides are TGTGCCAGCAGTTTATTTCCAGTAACAGTCTACGAGCAGTACTTC. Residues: CASSLFPVTVYEQYF.

The chain's CDR3 is CASSAPLAGAGNEQFF. The DNA for the CDR3 is TGTGCCAGCAGCGCCCCACTAGCGGGAGCCGGCAATGAGCAGTTCTTC. This chain links TRBV13 with TRBJ2-1; 11 bases match TRBD2. The CDR3 contains 16 residues. CDR1 and CDR2 (germline): PRHDT, FYEKMQ (reference sequence). V dropped 5 bases and J dropped 6; count of bases not matched to a gene: 9.

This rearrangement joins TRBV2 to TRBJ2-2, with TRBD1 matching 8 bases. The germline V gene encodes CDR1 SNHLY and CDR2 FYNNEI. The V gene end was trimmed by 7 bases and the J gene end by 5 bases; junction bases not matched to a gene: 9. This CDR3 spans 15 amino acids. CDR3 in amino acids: CASTAGQGGTGELFF. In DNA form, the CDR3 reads TGTGCCAGCACCGCAGGACAGGGCGGGACCGGGGAGCTGTTTTTT.

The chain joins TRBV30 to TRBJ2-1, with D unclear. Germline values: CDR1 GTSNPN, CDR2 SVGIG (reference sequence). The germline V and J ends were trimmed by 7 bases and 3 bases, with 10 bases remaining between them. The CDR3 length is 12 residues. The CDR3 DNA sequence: TGTGCCTTGACAAGTTTCTACAATGAGCAGTTCTTC. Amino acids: CALTSFYNEQFF.

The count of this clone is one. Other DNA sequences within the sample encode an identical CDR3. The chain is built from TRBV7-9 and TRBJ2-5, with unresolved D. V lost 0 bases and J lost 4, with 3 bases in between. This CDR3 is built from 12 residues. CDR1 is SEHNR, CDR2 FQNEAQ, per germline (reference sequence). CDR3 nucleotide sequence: TGTGCCAGCAGCTTAGCCCGAGAGACCCAGTACTTC. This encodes CASSLARETQYF.

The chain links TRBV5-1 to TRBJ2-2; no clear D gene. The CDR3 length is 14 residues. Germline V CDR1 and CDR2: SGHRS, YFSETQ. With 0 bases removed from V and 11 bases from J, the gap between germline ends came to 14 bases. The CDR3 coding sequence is TGCGCCAGCAGCTTGGATTTTGTCTCCCTAGAGCTGTTTTTT. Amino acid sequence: CASSLDFVSLELFF.

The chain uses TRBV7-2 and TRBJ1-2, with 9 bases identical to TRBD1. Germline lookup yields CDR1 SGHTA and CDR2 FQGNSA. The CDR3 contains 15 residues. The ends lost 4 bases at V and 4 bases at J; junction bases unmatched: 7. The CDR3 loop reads CASSSYRGPSYGYTF. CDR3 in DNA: TGTGCCAGCAGCTCGTACAGGGGGCCATCCTATGGCTACACCTTC.

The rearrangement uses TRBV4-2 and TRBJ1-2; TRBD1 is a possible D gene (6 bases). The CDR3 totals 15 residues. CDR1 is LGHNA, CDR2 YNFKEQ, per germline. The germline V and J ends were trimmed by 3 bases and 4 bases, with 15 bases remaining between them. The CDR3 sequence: CASSQSHREFYGYTF. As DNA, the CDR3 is TGTGCCAGCAGCCAGAGCCACAGGGAATTCTATGGCTACACCTTC.

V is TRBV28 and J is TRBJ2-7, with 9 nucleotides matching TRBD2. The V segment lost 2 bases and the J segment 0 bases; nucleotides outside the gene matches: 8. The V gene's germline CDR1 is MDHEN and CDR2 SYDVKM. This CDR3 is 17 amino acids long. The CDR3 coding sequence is TGTGCCAGCAGTTTAAGGGCTAGCGGGACCGCCTCCTACGAGCAGTACTTC. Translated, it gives CASSLRASGTASYEQYF.

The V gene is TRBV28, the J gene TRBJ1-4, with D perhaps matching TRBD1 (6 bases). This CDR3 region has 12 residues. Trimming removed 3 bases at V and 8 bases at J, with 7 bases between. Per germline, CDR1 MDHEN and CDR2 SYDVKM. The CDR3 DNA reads TGTGCCAGCAGTTTCAGGGGAGAAAAACTGTTTTTT. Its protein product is CASSFRGEKLFF.

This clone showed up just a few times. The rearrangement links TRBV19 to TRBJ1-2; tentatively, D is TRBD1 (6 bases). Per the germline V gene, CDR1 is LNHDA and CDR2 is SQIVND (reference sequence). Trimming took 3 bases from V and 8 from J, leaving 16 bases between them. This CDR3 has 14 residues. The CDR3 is CASSINREVFGYTF. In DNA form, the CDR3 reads TGTGCCAGTAGTATCAACAGGGAAGTCTTCGGCTACACCTTC.

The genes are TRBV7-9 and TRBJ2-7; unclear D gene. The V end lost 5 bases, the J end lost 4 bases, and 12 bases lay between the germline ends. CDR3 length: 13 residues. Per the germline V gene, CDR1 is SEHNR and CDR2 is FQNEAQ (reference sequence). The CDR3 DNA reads TGTGCCAGCAGCCTCGGTCCCCCTTACGAGCAGTACTTC. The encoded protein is CASSLGPPYEQYF.

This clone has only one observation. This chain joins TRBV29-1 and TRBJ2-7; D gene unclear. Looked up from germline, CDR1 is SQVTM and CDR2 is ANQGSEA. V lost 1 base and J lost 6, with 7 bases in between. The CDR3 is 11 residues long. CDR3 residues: CSVEGQSEQYF. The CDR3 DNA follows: TGCAGCGTTGAAGGACAATCCGAGCAGTACTTC.

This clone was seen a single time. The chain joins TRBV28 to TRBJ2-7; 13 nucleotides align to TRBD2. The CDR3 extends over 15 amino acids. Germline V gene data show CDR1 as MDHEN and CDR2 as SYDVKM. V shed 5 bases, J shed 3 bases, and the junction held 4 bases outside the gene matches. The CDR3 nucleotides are TGTGCCAGCAGTCCCCGGACTAGCGGGAGCTACGAGCAGTACTTC. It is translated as CASSPRTSGSYEQYF.

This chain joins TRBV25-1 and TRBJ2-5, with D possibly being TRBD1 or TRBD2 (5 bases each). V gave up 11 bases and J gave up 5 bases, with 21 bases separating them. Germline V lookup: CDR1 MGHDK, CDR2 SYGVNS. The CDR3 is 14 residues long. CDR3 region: CASAGAETEETQYF. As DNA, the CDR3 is TGTGCCTCCGCCGGGGCGGAGACCGAGGAGACCCAGTACTTC.

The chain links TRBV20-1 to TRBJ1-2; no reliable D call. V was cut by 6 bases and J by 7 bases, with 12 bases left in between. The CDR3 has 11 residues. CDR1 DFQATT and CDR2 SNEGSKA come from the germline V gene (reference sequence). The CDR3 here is CSAQINLGYTF. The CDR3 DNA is TGCAGTGCCCAAATAAACCTTGGCTACACCTTC.

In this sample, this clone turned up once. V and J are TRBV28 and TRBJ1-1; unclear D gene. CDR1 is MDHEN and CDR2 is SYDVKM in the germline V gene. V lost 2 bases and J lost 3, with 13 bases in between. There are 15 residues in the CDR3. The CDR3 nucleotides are TGTGCCAGCAGTTTACTCCGGGCGGTCGACACTGAAGCTTTCTTT. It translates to CASSLLRAVDTEAFF.

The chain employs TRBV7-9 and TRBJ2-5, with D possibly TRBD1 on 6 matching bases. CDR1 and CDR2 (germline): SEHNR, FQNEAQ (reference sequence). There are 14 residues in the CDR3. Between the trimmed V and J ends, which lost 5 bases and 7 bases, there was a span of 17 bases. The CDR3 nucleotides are TGTGCCAGCAGCCCTGGGGCCCAGGGGCCGACCCAGTACTTC. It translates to CASSPGAQGPTQYF.

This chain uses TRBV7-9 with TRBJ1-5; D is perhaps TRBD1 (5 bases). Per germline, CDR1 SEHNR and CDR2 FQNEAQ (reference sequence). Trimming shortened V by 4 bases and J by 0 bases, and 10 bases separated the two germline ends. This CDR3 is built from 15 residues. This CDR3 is CASSSGTYSNQPQHF. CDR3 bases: TGTGCCAGCAGCTCCGGGACTTATAGCAATCAGCCCCAGCATTTT.

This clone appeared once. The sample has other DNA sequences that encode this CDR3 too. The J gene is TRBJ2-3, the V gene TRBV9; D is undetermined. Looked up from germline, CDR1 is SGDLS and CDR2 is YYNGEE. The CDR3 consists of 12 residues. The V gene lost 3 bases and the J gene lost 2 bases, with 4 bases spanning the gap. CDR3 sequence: CASSGYTDTQYF. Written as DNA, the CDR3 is TGTGCCAGCAGCGGCTACACAGATACGCAGTATTTT.

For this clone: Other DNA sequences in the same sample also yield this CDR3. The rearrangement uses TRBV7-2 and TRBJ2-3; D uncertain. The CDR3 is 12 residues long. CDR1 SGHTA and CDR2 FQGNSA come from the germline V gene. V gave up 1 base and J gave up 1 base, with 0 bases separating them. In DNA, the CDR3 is TGTGCCAGCAGCTTAGGCACAGATACGCAGTATTTT. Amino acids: CASSLGTDTQYF.

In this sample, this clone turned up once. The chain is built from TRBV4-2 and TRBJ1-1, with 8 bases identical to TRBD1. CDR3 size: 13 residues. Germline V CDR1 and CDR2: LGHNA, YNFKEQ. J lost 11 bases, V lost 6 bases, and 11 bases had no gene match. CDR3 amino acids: CASRSGTGGMAFF. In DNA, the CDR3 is TGTGCCAGCAGAAGCGGGACAGGCGGAATGGCTTTCTTT.

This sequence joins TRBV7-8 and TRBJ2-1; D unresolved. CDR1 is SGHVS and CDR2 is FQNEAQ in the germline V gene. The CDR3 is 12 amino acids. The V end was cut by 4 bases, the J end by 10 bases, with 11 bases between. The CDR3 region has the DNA TGTGCCAGCAGCTCCCCCCCCTTCGAGCAGTTCTTC. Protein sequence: CASSSPPFEQFF.

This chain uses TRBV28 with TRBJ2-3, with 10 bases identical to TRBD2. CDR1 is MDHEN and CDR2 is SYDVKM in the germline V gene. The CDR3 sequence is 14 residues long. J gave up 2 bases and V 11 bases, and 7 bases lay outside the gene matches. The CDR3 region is CASRGLATTDTQYF. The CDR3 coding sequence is TGTGCCTCTCGGGGACTAGCGACCACAGATACGCAGTATTTT.

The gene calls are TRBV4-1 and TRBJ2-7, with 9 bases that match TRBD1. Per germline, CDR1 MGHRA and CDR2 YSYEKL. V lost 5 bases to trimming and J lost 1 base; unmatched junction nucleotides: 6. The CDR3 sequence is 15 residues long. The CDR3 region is CASSETGQGSYEQYF. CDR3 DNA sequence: TGCGCCAGCAGCGAAACGGGACAGGGTTCCTACGAGCAGTACTTC.